A single sample gave rise to the 18 T cell receptor beta chains below, sequenced in a study of Graves' ophthalmopathy and Graves' hyperthyroidism. CDR3 regions of TCR beta were amplified from RNA transcripts. HTBI primers served in a first-round RT-PCR, which a second-round multiplex PCR followed. TCRdb ran MiXCR on the multiplex PCR reads and lists one entry per CDR3 protein. The sample lists hundreds of thousands of distinct CDR3 sequences, roughly 40% occurring once. The material sequenced was peripheral blood. All receptors come from an adult man with Graves' ophthalmopathy.

A few counts support this clonotype. The V and J genes are TRBV14 and TRBJ1-1, with D perhaps matching TRBD1 (5 bases). CDR1 is SGHDN and CDR2 is FVKESK in the germline V gene. The CDR3 spans 14 residues. The V and J ends lost 6 bases and 8 bases respectively, with 19 bases between them. CDR3 bases: TGTGCCAGCAGGCGAACCGGGGCTCTAGGGGAAGCTTTCTTT. Its protein product is CASRRTGALGEAFF.

This clonotype was counted once. The CDR3 coding sequence is TGTGCCAGCAGCCACCTAGGGACTAGCTCAAGTCAAGAGACCCAGTACTTC. Translated: CASSHLGTSSSQETQYF. The gene calls are TRBV11-1 and TRBJ2-5; the match to TRBD2 covers 9 bases. The CDR3 is 17 amino acids. Trimming cost V 5 bases and J 2 bases; bases outside gene matches: 12. Germline loops: CDR1 SGHAT, CDR2 FQDESV (reference sequence). Together with reference TRBV11-1 and TRBJ2-5, the CDR3 gives the full variable domain: EAEVAQSPRYKITEKSQAVAFWCDPISGHATLYWYRQILGQGPELLVQFQDESVVDDSQLPKDRFSAERLKGVDSTLKIQPAELGDSAMYLCASSHLGTSSSQETQYFGPGTRLLVL.

This clonotype was seen more than once but under ten times. V gene TRBV15 combines with J gene TRBJ2-1; D perhaps matches TRBD2 (5 bases). Germline V gives CDR1 LNHNV, CDR2 YYDKDF (reference sequence). CDR3 length: 13 residues. Deletions cut 1 base from V and 6 bases from J, with 7 bases between. CDR3 in DNA: TGTGCCACCAGCAGAGGGACTCCCAATGAGCAGTTCTTC. Its protein is CATSRGTPNEQFF.

The chain has TRBV12-3 or TRBV12-4 and TRBJ1-4, with 8 positions matching TRBD1. With 5 bases clipped from V and 3 bases from J, the junction kept 5 bases outside the gene matches. This CDR3 has 15 amino acids. DNA for the CDR3: TGTGCCAGCAGTCCACCGACAGGGGCTAATGAAAAACTGTTTTTT. Translation gives CASSPPTGANEKLFF.

The chain is built from TRBV10-1 and TRBJ1-6; no clear D. V was shortened by 9 bases and J by 10 bases, with 10 bases between the two germline ends. This CDR3 region has 11 residues. Germline V gene lookup returns CDR1 WNHNN and CDR2 SYGVQD (reference sequence). The CDR3 here is CARVSQSPLHF. CDR3 nucleotide sequence: TGCGCCAGGGTTAGTCAATCACCCCTCCACTTT.

As concerns this clonotype: With a much larger clone just one base away, this may be a read error. As the CDR3 is not closed by the conserved phenylalanine or tryptophan, this likely results from a read error. The chain joins TRBV9 to TRBJ1-3; D uncertain. CDR1 is SGDLS and CDR2 is YYNGEE in the germline V gene. Trimming took off 4 bases at V and 4 bases at J, with 6 bases between the two ends. The CDR3 loop spans 12 amino acids. CDR3 sequence (DNA): TGTGCCAGCAGCCCTCTCGGAAACACCATATATCTT. Its protein is CASSPLGNTIYL.

This clonotype was picked up many times. The V call is TRBV7-9, the J call TRBJ1-1; no firm D call. This CDR3 is 14 amino acids long. Germline CDR1 is SEHNR and CDR2 is FQNEAQ (reference sequence). Trimming stripped 5 bases from V and 0 bases from J, with 10 bases between. The CDR3 sequence: CASSQAVVNTEAFF. The CDR3 DNA reads as TGTGCCAGCAGCCAAGCGGTCGTGAACACTGAAGCTTTCTTT. Full variable domain (rest looked up from reference TRBV7-9 and TRBJ1-1): DTGVSQNPRHKITKRGQNVTFRCDPISEHNRLYWYRQTLGQGPEFLTYFQNEAQLEKSRLLSDRFSAERPKGSFSTLEIQRTEQGDSAMYLCASSQAVVNTEAFFGQGTRLTVV.

J is TRBJ2-2 and V is TRBV7-9; D not certain. The CDR3 loop spans 14 amino acids. V lost 3 bases and J 6 bases, leaving 11 bases between the germline ends. The germline gives CDR1 SEHNR, CDR2 FQNEAQ (reference sequence). The CDR3 DNA is TGTGCCAGCAGCTTGGTCTCTATGTCCGGGGAGCTGTTTTTT. Its protein product is CASSLVSMSGELFF.

J is TRBJ2-5 and V is TRBV11-1; no definite D call. Germline CDR1 SGHAT, CDR2 FQDESV (reference sequence). The CDR3 totals 13 residues. V lost 7 bases and J lost 1, with 10 bases in between. In DNA, the CDR3 is TGTGCCAGCACCCGGACCACCCAAGAGACCCAGTACTTC. Encoded protein: CASTRTTQETQYF.

Only a few counts were recorded for this clonotype. The chain employs TRBV7-9 and TRBJ1-1, with D tentatively TRBD1 (5 bases). Deletions cut 6 bases from V and 3 bases from J, with 14 bases between. Germline V gives CDR1 SEHNR, CDR2 FQNEAQ (reference sequence). The CDR3 sequence is 14 residues long. CDR3 DNA sequence: TGTGCCAGCAGTTCCGAGGGCAGGGACACTGAAGCTTTCTTT. It is translated as CASSSEGRDTEAFF.

Ten or more counts support this clonotype. The gene calls are TRBV15 and TRBJ1-3, with a tentative D call TRBD1 (5 bases). Trimming removed 1 base at V and 0 bases at J, with 10 bases between. This CDR3 comprises 16 residues. Germline V gene sequence: CDR1 LNHNV, CDR2 YYDKDF (reference sequence). This chain's CDR3 is CATSRGLTGSGNTIYF. The CDR3 DNA is TGTGCCACCAGCAGAGGCCTAACAGGCTCTGGAAACACCATATATTTT.

The rearrangement joins TRBV20-1 to TRBJ2-6; D is undetermined. The V gene lost 1 base and the J gene lost 3 bases, with 10 bases spanning the gap. The CDR3 runs 15 residues. From germline, CDR1 is DFQATT and CDR2 SNEGSKA (reference sequence). CDR3 sequence: CSARAPVYGANVLTF. CDR3 in DNA: TGCAGTGCTAGAGCCCCTGTCTATGGGGCCAACGTCCTGACTTTC.

In its sample, this clonotype was seen a few times. The J gene is TRBJ2-7, the V gene TRBV7-2, with 13 bases lining up with TRBD2. The germline V gene encodes CDR1 SGHTA and CDR2 FQGNSA. V lost 1 base and J lost 5; bases outside the gene matches: 8. The CDR3 consists of 17 residues. The CDR3 region is CASSLGTSGRAFHEQYF. CDR3 coding DNA: TGTGCCAGCAGCTTAGGAACTAGCGGGAGGGCCTTCCACGAGCAGTACTTC.

The chain recombines TRBV9 with TRBJ1-6, with a weak D call TRBD1 (6 bases). The germline V and J ends were trimmed by 3 bases and 7 bases, with 14 bases remaining between them. Germline V gene data show CDR1 as SGDLS and CDR2 as YYNGEE. The CDR3 length is 15 residues. The CDR3 spells CASSATGTPNSPLHF. CDR3 nucleotide sequence: TGTGCCAGCAGCGCCACCGGGACACCAAATTCACCCCTCCACTTT.

This clonotype was observed a handful of times. This chain joins TRBV7-2 and TRBJ2-5, with a possible D match to TRBD2 (6 bases). V shed 5 bases and J shed 1 base, with 20 bases lying between them. There are 17 residues in the CDR3. Germline V lookup: CDR1 SGHTA, CDR2 FQGNSA. CDR3 sequence: CASSQGESRRGQETQYF. CDR3 nucleotides: TGTGCCAGCAGCCAAGGGGAGTCGAGGCGGGGCCAAGAGACCCAGTACTTC.

This clonotype was counted many times. The chain is built from TRBV7-9 and TRBJ2-7, with D unclear. This CDR3 has 14 residues. In germline, CDR1 is SEHNR, CDR2 FQNEAQ (reference sequence). Trimming removed 9 bases from V and 2 bases from J, with 17 bases in between. In DNA form, the CDR3 reads TGTGCCAGTAGTAGCAGAGACGGAGCCTACGAGCAGTACTTC. This translates into CASSSRDGAYEQYF.

The rearrangement links TRBV9 to TRBJ1-1; D gene unclear. The V gene's germline CDR1 is SGDLS and CDR2 YYNGEE. The CDR3 has 14 residues. Trimming removed 4 bases at V and 2 bases at J, with 12 bases between. The CDR3 DNA sequence: TGTGCCAGCAGCCGCTACAGTGTTAACACTGAAGCTTTCTTT. Protein product: CASSRYSVNTEAFF.

This clonotype was detected a few times. This chain connects TRBV2 to TRBJ1-2, with 7 bases that match TRBD1. This CDR3 region has 13 residues. Germline assignment: CDR1 SNHLY and CDR2 FYNNEI. Unmatched junction bases numbered 5, after V lost 6 bases and J lost 4 bases. The CDR3 DNA reads TGTGCCAGCAGGCGAGGGGGCTTCTATGGCTACACCTTC. This encodes CASRRGGFYGYTF.